This T cell receptor beta chain stems from a study of blood T cell repertoires in COVID-19. Study as a whole: Italy, Spain and the United States were the sources of the convalescent and acute COVID-19 samples.

Data came from immunoSEQ multiplex PCR; TCRdb stores just in-frame clones and leaves some out. The data show about 150,000 clones, roughly 80% seen once. V shed 4 bases, J shed 8 bases, and the junction held 14 bases outside the gene matches. Germline CDR1 and CDR2: SNHLY and FYNNEI. This CDR3 spans 16 amino acids. V usage is TRBV2 and J usage is TRBJ1-2; 9 bases fit TRBD1. Sequencing was carried out using peripheral blood. This sequence was found in a woman aged 80 or older with acute or convalescent COVID-19. CDR3: CASSGQGGRLVVGYTF. The DNA of the CDR3 is TGTGCCAGCAGTGGACAGGGGGGAAGGCTGGTAGTCGGCTACACCTTC.